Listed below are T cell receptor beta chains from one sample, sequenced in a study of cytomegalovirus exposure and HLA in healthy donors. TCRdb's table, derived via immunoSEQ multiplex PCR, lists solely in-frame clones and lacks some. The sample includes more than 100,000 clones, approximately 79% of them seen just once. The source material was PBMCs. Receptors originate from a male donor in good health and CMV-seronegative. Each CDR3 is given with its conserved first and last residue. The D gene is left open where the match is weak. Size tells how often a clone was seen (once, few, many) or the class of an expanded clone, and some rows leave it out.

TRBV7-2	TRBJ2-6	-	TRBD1	CASSFLPGTGGRGANVLTF	TGTGCCAGCAGCTTTCTCCCCGGGACAGGGGGCAGAGGGGCCAACGTCCTGACTTTC
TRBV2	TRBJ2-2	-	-	CASRGGQSRNTGELFF	TGTGCCAGCAGGGGGGGGCAGAGCCGGAACACCGGGGAGCTGTTTTTT
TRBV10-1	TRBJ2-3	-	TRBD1	CASSTGTGDMDTQYF	TGCGCCAGCAGTACCGGGACAGGGGATATGGATACGCAGTATTTT
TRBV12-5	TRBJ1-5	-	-	CASRGGINQPQHF	TGTGCTAGCCGGGGGGGGATCAATCAGCCCCAGCATTTT
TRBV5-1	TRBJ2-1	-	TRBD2	CASSLEASGVYNEQFF	TGCGCCAGCAGCTTGGAAGCTAGCGGGGTATACAATGAGCAGTTCTTC
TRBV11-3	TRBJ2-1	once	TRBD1	CASSSGTGSYNEQFF	TGTGCCAGCAGCTCCGGGACAGGGTCCTACAATGAGCAGTTCTTC
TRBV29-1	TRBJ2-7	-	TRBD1	CSVATPGTVYEQYF	TGCAGCGTTGCCACTCCCGGGACAGTTTACGAGCAGTACTTC
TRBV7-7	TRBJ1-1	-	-	CASSLRSDTEAFF	TGTGCTAGCAGCTTACGGTCCGACACTGAAGCTTTCTTT
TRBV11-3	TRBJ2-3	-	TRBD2	CASSLDGRGGLIDTQYF	TGTGCCAGCAGCTTAGACGGTCGGGGGGGCTTGATAGATACGCAGTATTTT
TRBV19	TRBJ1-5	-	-	CASSMGRSTNQPQHF	TGTGCCAGTAGTATGGGGCGCAGTACCAATCAGCCCCAGCATTTT
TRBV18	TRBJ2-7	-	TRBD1	CASSPPDRPYEQYF	TGTGCCAGCTCACCACCGGACAGGCCTTACGAGCAGTACTTC
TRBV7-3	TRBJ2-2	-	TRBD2	CATTPGGAGGELFF	TGTGCCACCACGCCGGGAGGGGCTGGCGGGGAGCTGTTTTTT
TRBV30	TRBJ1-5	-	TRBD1	CAWRDNTGGSNQPQHF	TGTGCCTGGAGAGATAATACAGGGGGGAGCAATCAGCCCCAGCATTTT
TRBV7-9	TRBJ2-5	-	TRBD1	CASSSTIGQGTIETQYF	TGTGCCAGCAGCTCCACGATTGGACAGGGGACAATAGAGACCCAGTACTTC
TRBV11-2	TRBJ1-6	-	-	CASSPSGGSYNSPLHF	TGTGCCAGCAGCCCATCTGGCGGTTCCTATAATTCACCCCTCCACTTT
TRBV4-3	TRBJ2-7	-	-	CASSQALASYEQYF	TGCGCCAGCAGCCAAGCGCTAGCGAGCTACGAGCAGTACTTC
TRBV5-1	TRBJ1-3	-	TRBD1	CASSAQGASGNTIYF	TGCGCCAGCAGCGCACAGGGGGCTTCAGGAAACACCATATATTTT
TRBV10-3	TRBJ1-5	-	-	CAIRAGLNQPQHF	TGTGCCATCAGAGCAGGCCTCAATCAGCCCCAGCATTTT
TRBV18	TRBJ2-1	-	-	CASSPEDRRSYNEQFF	TGTGCCAGCTCACCCGAGGACAGACGCTCCTACAATGAGCAGTTCTTC
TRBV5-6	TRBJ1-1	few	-	CASSYRTSMNTEAFF	TGTGCCAGCAGCTATCGGACATCGATGAACACTGAAGCTTTCTTT
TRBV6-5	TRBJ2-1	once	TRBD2	CASREGLAGTNEQFF	TGTGCCAGCAGGGAGGGACTAGCGGGGACCAATGAGCAGTTCTTC
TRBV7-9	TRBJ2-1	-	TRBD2	CASSLSSGGHNEQFF	TGTGCCAGCAGCTTAAGTAGCGGGGGACACAATGAGCAGTTCTTC
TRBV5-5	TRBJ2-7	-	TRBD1	CASSLWDSHEQYF	TGTGCCAGCAGCCTTTGGGACAGCCACGAGCAGTACTTC
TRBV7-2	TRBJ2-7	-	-	CASSLGTGSREQYF	TGTGCCAGCAGCTTAGGTACAGGGTCTAGAGAGCAGTACTTC
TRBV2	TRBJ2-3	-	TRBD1	CASSARQGLTDTQYF	TGTGCCAGCAGTGCGAGACAGGGGCTCACAGATACGCAGTATTTT
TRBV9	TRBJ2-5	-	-	CASSVATGAQETQYF	TGTGCCAGCAGCGTAGCGACAGGCGCCCAAGAGACCCAGTACTTC
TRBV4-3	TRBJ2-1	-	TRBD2	CASSQISGGEDNEQFF	TGCGCCAGCAGCCAAATTAGCGGGGGGGAGGACAATGAGCAGTTCTTC
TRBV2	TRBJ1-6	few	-	CASSRERTPLHF	TGTGCCAGCAGTCGAGAGCGGACACCCCTCCACTTT
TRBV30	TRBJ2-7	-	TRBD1	CAWSTGGPYEQYF	TGTGCCTGGAGCACAGGGGGCCCCTACGAGCAGTACTTC
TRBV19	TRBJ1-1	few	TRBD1	CASSDRGHDTEAFF	TGTGCCAGTAGCGACAGGGGGCACGACACTGAAGCTTTCTTT
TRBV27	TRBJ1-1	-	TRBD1	CASSTTGARTEAFF	TGTGCCAGCAGTACGACAGGGGCTCGGACTGAAGCTTTCTTT
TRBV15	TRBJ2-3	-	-	CATSRDVTSDTQYF	TGTGCCACCAGCAGAGATGTCACTTCGGATACGCAGTATTTT
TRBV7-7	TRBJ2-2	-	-	CASSLNRGVGELFF	TGTGCTAGCAGCTTAAACCGGGGTGTCGGGGAGCTGTTTTTT
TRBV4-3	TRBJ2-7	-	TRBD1	CASSQDYRGLSYEQYF	TGCGCCAGCAGCCAAGATTACAGGGGGCTCTCCTACGAGCAGTACTTC
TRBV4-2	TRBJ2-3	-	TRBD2	CASSQDAGGEGAQYF	TGTGCCAGCAGCCAAGACGCAGGCGGGGAGGGAGCGCAGTATTTT
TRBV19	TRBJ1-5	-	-	CASTRTGVGRPQHF	TGTGCCAGTACCCGCACAGGCGTTGGTCGTCCCCAGCATTTT
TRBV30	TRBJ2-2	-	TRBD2	CAWSVRAGSNTGELFF	TGTGCCTGGAGTGTACGAGCGGGGTCGAACACCGGGGAGCTGTTTTTT
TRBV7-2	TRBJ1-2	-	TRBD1	CASSLAPGTGLGYTF	TGTGCCAGCAGCTTAGCCCCCGGGACAGGGTTAGGCTACACCTTC
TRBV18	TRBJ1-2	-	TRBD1	CASSPAGQGASYGYTF	TGTGCCAGCTCACCAGCCGGACAGGGTGCGTCTTATGGCTACACCTTC
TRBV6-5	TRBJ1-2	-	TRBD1	CASSHRDRGISTF	TGTGCCAGCAGTCACCGGGACAGGGGTATTAGCACCTTC
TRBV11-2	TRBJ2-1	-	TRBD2	CASSPRLAGKRNEQFF	TGTGCCAGCAGCCCCCGACTAGCGGGGAAACGCAATGAGCAGTTCTTC